One and the same sample provided the 14 T cell receptor beta chains below, sequenced in a study of cytomegalovirus exposure and HLA in healthy donors. The study ran its PCR with 60 Vbeta and 13 Jbeta primers. Only in-frame clones appear in the TCRdb table, and some are missing; sequencing was by immunoSEQ multiplex PCR. The sample contains approximately 160,000 clones, around 77% of which appear only once. The sequencing sample was made of PBMCs. These TCRs come from a woman in her 30s in good health and CMV-seronegative.

The chain links TRBV7-9 to TRBJ2-7; no reliable D call. The ends were cut back, 0 bases at V and 7 bases at J, with 10 bases in the middle. The germline CDR1 and CDR2 sequences are SEHNR and FQNEAQ (reference sequence). The CDR3 extends over 13 amino acids. CDR3: CASSLAYAKEQYF. The CDR3 nucleotides are TGTGCCAGCAGCTTAGCGTATGCGAAAGAGCAGTACTTC.

Details on this clone: One end of the junction varies from germline; a read error may be responsible. The rearrangement uses TRBV7-9 and TRBJ1-4; 7 bases are shared with TRBD1. The CDR3 sequence is 12 residues long. Germline V gene sequence: CDR1 SEHNR, CDR2 FQNEAQ (reference sequence). The CDR3 DNA reads TGTTCCAGCAGCAATAGTTACGGACAGGTGATTTTT. As protein: CSSSNSYGQVIF.

This rearrangement joins TRBV29-1 to TRBJ1-2; possible D gene TRBD1, 6 bases. The V end was cut by 8 bases, the J end by 1 base, with 20 bases between. CDR1 is SQVTM, CDR2 ANQGSEA, per germline. The CDR3 length is 15 residues. CDR3: CSTARSSQGNYGYTF. Written as DNA, the CDR3 is TGCAGCACTGCGCGTTCGTCACAGGGTAACTATGGCTACACCTTC.

The chain couples TRBV7-2 to TRBJ1-1; D is unclear. This CDR3 is 13 amino acids long. Germline V lookup: CDR1 SGHTA, CDR2 FQGNSA. Trimming took 8 bases from V and 1 from J, leaving 11 bases between them. The CDR3 DNA reads as TGTGCCAGCCTTTGGTCGGGGAACACTGAAGCTTTCTTT. Protein: CASLWSGNTEAFF.

The rearrangement links TRBV2 to TRBJ2-1, with TRBD2 identical over 8 bases. Germline V gives CDR1 SNHLY, CDR2 FYNNEI. The CDR3 contains 16 residues. With V trimmed by 6 bases and J by 4 bases, 11 bases remained unmatched. CDR3 coding DNA: TGTGCCAGCAGCCCCTCGACTAGCGTAAGGTACAATGAGCAGTTCTTC. This encodes CASSPSTSVRYNEQFF.

The chain combines TRBV30 with TRBJ2-1; 9 positions agree with TRBD2. This CDR3 spans 13 amino acids. V was clipped by 0 bases and J by 9 bases; unmatched bases: 3. Germline V lookup: CDR1 GTSNPN, CDR2 SVGIG (reference sequence). The CDR3 region has the DNA TGTGCCTGGAGTGTGGAAGCGGGGGGTGAGCAGTTCTTC. It codes for CAWSVEAGGEQFF.

This chain links TRBV25-1 with TRBJ2-7; D possibly corresponds to TRBD1 (5 bases). V lost 7 bases and J lost 0, with 10 bases in between. Germline loops: CDR1 MGHDK, CDR2 SYGVNS. The CDR3 has 13 amino acids. This chain's CDR3 is CASTTGFSYEQYF. CDR3 nucleotides: TGTGCCAGCACTACAGGATTCTCCTACGAGCAGTACTTC.

V is TRBV4-3 and J is TRBJ2-1, with D tentatively TRBD2 (6 bases). CDR1 LGHNA and CDR2 YSLEER come from the germline V gene. The CDR3 is 21 residues long. Trimming pared 4 bases from V and 7 bases from J, leaving 35 bases between. The CDR3 is CASSPRGGTAKARARNNEQFF. Written as DNA, the CDR3 is TGCGCCAGCAGCCCAAGGGGCGGGACGGCGAAAGCCCGGGCGAGGAATAATGAGCAGTTCTTC.

The chain uses TRBV29-1 and TRBJ1-1; maybe TRBD1 (5 bases). V was pared by 3 bases and J by 5 bases, with 13 bases between. Germline assignment: CDR1 SQVTM and CDR2 ANQGSEA. The CDR3 totals 13 residues. The CDR3, as DNA: TGCAGCGTTGAGTCAGGGCGAGGTACTGAAGCTTTCTTT. It codes for CSVESGRGTEAFF.

The chain joins TRBV7-8 to TRBJ1-1; D is possibly TRBD1 (5 bases). Germline CDR1 reads SGHVS; CDR2 reads FQNEAQ. This CDR3 has 16 amino acids. The V and J ends lost 0 bases and 1 base respectively, with 12 bases between them. The chain's CDR3 is CASSLARRGTNTEAFF. The CDR3 bases are TGTGCCAGCAGCTTAGCCCGGAGGGGTACGAACACTGAAGCTTTCTTT.

A single count supports this clone. The chain recombines TRBV9 with TRBJ2-1; D remains ambiguous. Trimming pared 0 bases from V and 5 bases from J, leaving 6 bases between. The CDR3 has 13 amino acids. Germline assignment: CDR1 SGDLS and CDR2 YYNGEE. The CDR3 DNA reads as TGTGCCAGCAGCGTAGACACAGACAATGAGCAGTTCTTC. This codes for CASSVDTDNEQFF.

This clone was recorded only once. Mismatch with germline at one junction end may stem from a read error. The chain uses TRBV30 and TRBJ1-6, with D perhaps matching TRBD1 (6 bases). This CDR3 has 11 residues. Germline V gives CDR1 GTSNPN, CDR2 SVGIG (reference sequence). As DNA, the CDR3 is TGTGCCTGGACCGGGGGGGGGACACTCTACTTT. Its translation is CAWTGGGTLYF.

V usage is TRBV5-1 and J usage is TRBJ2-3; D is possibly TRBD2 (6 bases). This CDR3 contains 18 residues. V was cut by 1 base and J by 0 bases, with 18 bases left in between. In germline, CDR1 is SGHRS, CDR2 YFSETQ. In DNA form, the CDR3 reads TGCGCCAGCAGCTTGTTGTCGAGCGGGCAAACTAGCACAGATACGCAGTATTTT. It specifies CASSLLSSGQTSTDTQYF.

V is TRBV7-8 and J is TRBJ1-6, with D unclear. The CDR3 covers 14 residues. Trimming left V 0 bases short and J 6 bases short, with 6 bases between. The germline gives CDR1 SGHVS, CDR2 FQNEAQ. CDR3 protein: CASSLAAGNSPLHF. For the CDR3, the DNA is TGTGCCAGCAGCTTAGCGGCGGGTAATTCACCCCTCCACTTT.